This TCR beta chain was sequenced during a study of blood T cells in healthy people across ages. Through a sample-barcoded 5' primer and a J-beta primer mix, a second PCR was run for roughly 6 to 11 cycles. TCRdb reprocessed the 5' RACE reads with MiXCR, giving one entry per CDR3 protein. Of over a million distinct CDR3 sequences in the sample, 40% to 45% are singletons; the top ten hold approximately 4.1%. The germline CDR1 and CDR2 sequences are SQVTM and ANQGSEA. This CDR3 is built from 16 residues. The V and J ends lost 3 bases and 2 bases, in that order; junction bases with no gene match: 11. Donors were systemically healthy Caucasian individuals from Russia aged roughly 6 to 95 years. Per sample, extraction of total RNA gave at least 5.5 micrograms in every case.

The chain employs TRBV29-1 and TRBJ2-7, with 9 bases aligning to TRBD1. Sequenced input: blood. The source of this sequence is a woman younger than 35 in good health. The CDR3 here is CSVEGGGTGHTYEQYF. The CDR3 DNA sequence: TGCAGCGTTGAGGGGGGCGGGACAGGGCATACCTACGAGCAGTACTTC.